This T cell receptor (beta chain) was identified in a study of human T cells and chemical hapten exposure. Looking at the study overall: TCR yields per sample varied, mainly owing to small pooled library volume differences. Study findings and constraints: With regard to DPC sensitization, TCRs above 1 in 1000 frequency did not change.

V was cut by 1 base and J by 7 bases, with 13 bases left in between. The CDR3 is 13 amino acids. Germline CDR1 and CDR2: DFQATT and SNEGSKA (reference sequence). Time point in this sample: healthy volunteer bleed at 2 weeks. The total RNA was obtained from whole blood that was not fractionated. Comment on this clonotype: Its target is not known.

As processed by the authors: Around 97,000 TCRs per sample was the median, with a range of about 20,000 to 690,600. TCRdb recomputed calls from the RACE reads with MiXCR, one row per CDR3 protein. The V and J calls follow TCRdb's processing rather than the paper's. The sample shows just over 90,000 distinct CDR3 sequences, roughly 8.5% of them seen only once. The clonotype was recovered from a female donor in good health. Some clones in this sample may be carry-over from other donors' samples. The specimen sequenced was whole blood. V gene TRBV20-1 combines with J gene TRBJ2-5; a possible D gene is TRBD2 (5 bases). In DNA form, the CDR3 reads TGCAGTGCTAGAGTTCCCCTACGGGGGACCCAGTACTTC. It is translated as CSARVPLRGTQYF.